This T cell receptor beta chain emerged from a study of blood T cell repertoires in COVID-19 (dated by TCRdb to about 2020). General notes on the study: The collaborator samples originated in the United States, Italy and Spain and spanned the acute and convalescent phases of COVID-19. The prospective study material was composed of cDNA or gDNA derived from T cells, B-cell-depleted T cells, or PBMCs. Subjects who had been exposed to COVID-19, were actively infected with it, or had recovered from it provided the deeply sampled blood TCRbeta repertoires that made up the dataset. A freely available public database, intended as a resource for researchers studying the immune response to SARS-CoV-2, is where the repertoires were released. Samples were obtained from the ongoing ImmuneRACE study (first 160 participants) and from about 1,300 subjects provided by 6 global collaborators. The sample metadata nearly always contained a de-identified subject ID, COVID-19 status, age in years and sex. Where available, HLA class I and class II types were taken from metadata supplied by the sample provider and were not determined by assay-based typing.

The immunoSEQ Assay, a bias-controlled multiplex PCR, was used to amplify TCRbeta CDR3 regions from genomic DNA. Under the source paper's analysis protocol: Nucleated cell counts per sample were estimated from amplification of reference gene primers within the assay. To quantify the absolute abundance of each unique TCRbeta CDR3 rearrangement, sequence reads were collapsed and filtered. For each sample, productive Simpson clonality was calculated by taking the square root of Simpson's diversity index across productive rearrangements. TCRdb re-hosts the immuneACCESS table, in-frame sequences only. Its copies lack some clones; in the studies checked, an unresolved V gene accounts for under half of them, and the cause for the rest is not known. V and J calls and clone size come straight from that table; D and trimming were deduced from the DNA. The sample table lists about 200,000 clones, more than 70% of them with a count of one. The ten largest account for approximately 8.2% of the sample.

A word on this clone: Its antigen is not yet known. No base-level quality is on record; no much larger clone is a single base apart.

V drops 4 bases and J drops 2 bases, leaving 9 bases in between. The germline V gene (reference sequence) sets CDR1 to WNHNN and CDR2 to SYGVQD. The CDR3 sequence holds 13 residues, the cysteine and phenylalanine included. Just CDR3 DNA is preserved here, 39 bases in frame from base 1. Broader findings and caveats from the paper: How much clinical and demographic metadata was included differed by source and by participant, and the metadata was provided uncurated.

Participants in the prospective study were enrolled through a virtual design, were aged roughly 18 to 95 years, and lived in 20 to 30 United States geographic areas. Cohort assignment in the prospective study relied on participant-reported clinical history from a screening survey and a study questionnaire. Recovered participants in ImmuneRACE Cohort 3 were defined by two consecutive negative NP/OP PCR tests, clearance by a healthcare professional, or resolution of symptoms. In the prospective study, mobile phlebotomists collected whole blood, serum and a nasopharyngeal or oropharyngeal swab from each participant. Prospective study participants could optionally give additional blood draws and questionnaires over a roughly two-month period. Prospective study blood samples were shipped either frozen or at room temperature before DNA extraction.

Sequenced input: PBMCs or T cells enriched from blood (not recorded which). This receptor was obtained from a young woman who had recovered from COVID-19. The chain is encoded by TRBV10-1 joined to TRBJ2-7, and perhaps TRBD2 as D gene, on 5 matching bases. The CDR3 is CASSGDGAYEQYF. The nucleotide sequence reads TGCGCCAGCAGTGGAGACGGGGCCTACGAGCAGTACTTC.